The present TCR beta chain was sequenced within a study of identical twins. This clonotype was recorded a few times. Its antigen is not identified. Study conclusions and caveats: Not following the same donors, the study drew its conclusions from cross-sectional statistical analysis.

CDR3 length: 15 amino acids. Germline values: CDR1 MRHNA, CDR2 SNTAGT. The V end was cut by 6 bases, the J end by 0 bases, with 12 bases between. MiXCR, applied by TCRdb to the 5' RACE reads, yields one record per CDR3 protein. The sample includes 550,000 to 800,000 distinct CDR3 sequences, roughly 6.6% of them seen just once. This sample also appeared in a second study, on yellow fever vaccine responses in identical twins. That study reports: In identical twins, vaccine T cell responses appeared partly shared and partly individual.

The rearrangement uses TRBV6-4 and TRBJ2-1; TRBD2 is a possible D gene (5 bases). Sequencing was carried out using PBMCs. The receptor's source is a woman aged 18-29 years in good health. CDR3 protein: CASSDRDSSYNEQFF. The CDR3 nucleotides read TGTGCCAGCAGCGACCGGGATTCCTCCTACAATGAGCAGTTCTTC.